This entry lists 18 T cell receptor beta chains sequenced from one sample in a study of cytomegalovirus exposure and HLA in healthy donors. Primers included in the PCR were 60 Vbeta and 13 Jbeta primers. Generated by immunoSEQ multiplex PCR, the TCRdb table keeps only in-frame clones and is missing some. Here the sample spans 150,000 to 200,000 clones, 70% to 80% being singletons. Source material: PBMCs. Every receptor here comes from a male donor in good health and CMV-seropositive.

V and J are TRBV18 and TRBJ2-1; 8 nucleotides line up with TRBD2. The germline V gene has CDR1 KGHSH and CDR2 LQKENI. With 5 bases clipped from V and 6 bases from J, the junction kept 6 bases outside the gene matches. The length of the CDR3 is 14 residues. The CDR3 DNA follows: TGTGCCAGCTCATCGGGGGGGCGTGGCAATGAGCAGTTCTTC. It translates to CASSSGGRGNEQFF. Complete variable domain (other parts from reference TRBV18 and TRBJ2-1): NAGVMQNPRHLVRRRGQEARLRCSPMKGHSHVYWYRQLPEEGLKFMVYLQKENIIDESGMPKERFSAEFPKEGPSILRIQQVVRGDSAAYFCASSSGGRGNEQFFGPGTRLTVL.

This chain uses TRBV5-6 with TRBJ2-3; 9 bases align to TRBD2. V dropped 4 bases and J dropped 6; count of bases not matched to a gene: 3. CDR1 SGHDT and CDR2 YYEEEE come from the germline V gene. The CDR3 is 13 residues long. The CDR3, as DNA: TGTGCCAGCAGCCCTGGGACTAGCGATACGCAGTATTTT. Translating gives CASSPGTSDTQYF. The variable domain in full, completed from reference TRBV5-6 and TRBJ2-3, reads DAGVTQSPTHLIKTRGQQVTLRCSPKSGHDTVSWYQQALGQGPQFIFQYYEEEERQRGNFPDRFSGHQFPNYSSELNVNALLLGDSALYLCASSPGTSDTQYFGPGTRLTVL.

This clone was seen more than once but under ten times. J is TRBJ2-3 and V is TRBV7-3; 9 nucleotides match TRBD2. Germline CDR1 is SGHTA and CDR2 is FQGTGA. The CDR3 is 16 amino acids. Germline trimming cut 3 bases from V and 3 bases from J; bases unmatched to any gene: 7. The CDR3 sequence: CASSFYSGSQTDTQYF. The CDR3, as DNA: TGTGCCAGCAGCTTCTATAGCGGGAGCCAGACAGATACGCAGTATTTT.

This clone has just one count. V gene TRBV5-1 combines with J gene TRBJ2-2; D unresolved. Germline CDR1 reads SGHRS; CDR2 reads YFSETQ. Trimming pared 2 bases from V and 0 bases from J, leaving 8 bases between. The CDR3 runs 15 residues. The CDR3: CASSFKSANTGELFF. DNA for the CDR3: TGCGCCAGCAGCTTTAAATCGGCGAACACCGGGGAGCTGTTTTTT. The variable domain in full, completed from reference TRBV5-1 and TRBJ2-2, reads KAGVTQTPRYLIKTRGQQVTLSCSPISGHRSVSWYQQTPGQGLQFLFEYFSETQRNKGNFPGRFSGRQFSNSRSEMNVSTLELGDSALYLCASSFKSANTGELFFGEGSRLTVL.

This clone was counted between two and nine times. This chain connects TRBV4-3 to TRBJ1-6; D is ambiguous. The CDR3 contains 14 residues. The germline gives CDR1 LGHNA, CDR2 YSLEER. Trimming left V 1 base short and J 7 bases short, with 8 bases between. CDR3: CASSQGPRNSPLHF. The CDR3 DNA reads as TGCGCCAGCAGCCAAGGCCCGAGAAATTCACCCCTCCACTTT.

The chain couples TRBV30 to TRBJ2-5; D gene uncertain. With the DNA end fitting TRBJ2-7 better, the J assignment may be wrong. The CDR3 contains 15 residues. Germline assignment: CDR1 GTSNPN and CDR2 SVGIG (reference sequence). CDR3 bases: TGTGCCTGGAGTGTATATCCCAAGCGTATCTACGAGCAGTACTTC. It yields the protein CAWSVYPKRIYEQYF.

V usage is TRBV5-8 and J usage is TRBJ2-3; 10 bases agree with TRBD1. CDR3 length: 16 amino acids. Per germline, CDR1 SGHTS and CDR2 YDEGEE. V shed 2 bases, J shed 1 base, and the junction held 4 bases outside the gene matches. The CDR3 here is CASSFGTGEGTDTQYF. CDR3 sequence (DNA): TGTGCCAGCAGCTTCGGGACAGGGGAGGGCACAGATACGCAGTATTTT.

The chain uses TRBV5-5 and TRBJ1-6; D is ambiguous. V was clipped by 1 base and J by 7 bases, with 3 bases between them. The germline gives CDR1 SGHKS, CDR2 YYEKEE (reference sequence). The CDR3 consists of 12 residues. CDR3 in amino acids: CASSLRNSPLHF. The DNA for the CDR3 is TGTGCCAGCAGCTTGCGGAATTCACCCCTCCACTTT.

This chain connects TRBV4-1 to TRBJ2-7; D is unresolved. Germline V gives CDR1 MGHRA, CDR2 YSYEKL. The V gene lost 1 base and the J gene lost 7 bases, with 20 bases spanning the gap. There are 16 residues in the CDR3. As DNA, the CDR3 is TGCGCCAGCAGCCAAGGGATCCAGGTAAACCGAAGGGAGCAGTACTTC. Residues: CASSQGIQVNRREQYF.

V and J are TRBV9 and TRBJ1-1, with 7 nucleotides matching TRBD1. Trimming took 0 bases from V and 7 from J; bases not matched to a gene: 15. Germline CDR1 reads SGDLS; CDR2 reads YYNGEE. This CDR3 comprises 17 residues. The CDR3, as DNA: TGTGCCAGCAGCGTAGGCAACCAGGGGGTGCTTCTGGGTGAAGCTTTCTTT. It specifies CASSVGNQGVLLGEAFF.

J is TRBJ1-1 and V is TRBV23-1; 7 bases line up with TRBD1. TRBV23-1 is sorted into the ORF group, with uncertain function. The CDR3 has 14 amino acids. J lost 7 bases, V lost 6 bases, and 11 bases had no gene match. CDR3 sequence reads: CASRPQVGQHEAFF. As DNA, the CDR3 is TGCGCCAGCAGACCACAAGTGGGACAGCATGAAGCTTTCTTT.

The V call is TRBV29-1, the J call TRBJ1-1, with D possibly TRBD1 on 6 matching bases. This CDR3 is built from 12 residues. Trimming left V 7 bases short and J 6 bases short, with 15 bases between. The V gene's germline CDR1 is SQVTM and CDR2 ANQGSEA. The CDR3 reads CSAEGDLPEAFF. As DNA, the CDR3 is TGCAGCGCCGAGGGGGATCTGCCTGAAGCTTTCTTT. The variable domain in full, with the rest retrieved from reference TRBV29-1 and TRBJ1-1, is SAVISQKPSRDICQRGTSLTIQCQVDSQVTMMFWYRQQPGQSLTLIATANQGSEATYESGFVIDKFPISRPNLTFSTLTVSNMSPEDSSIYLCSAEGDLPEAFFGQGTRLTVV.

The chain recombines TRBV4-3 with TRBJ2-3; no firm D call. This CDR3 is built from 16 residues. Germline CDR1 LGHNA, CDR2 YSLEER. Trimming left V 2 bases short and J 2 bases short, with 14 bases between. The CDR3 nucleotides read TGCGCCAGCAGCCAACTTAGTGGCGGTCCCACAGATACGCAGTATTTT. It encodes CASSQLSGGPTDTQYF.

This clone appeared once. The chain carries TRBV27 and TRBJ2-1; maybe TRBD1 (5 bases). The germline V and J ends were trimmed by 1 base and 1 base, with 11 bases remaining between them. The length of the CDR3 is 16 residues. Germline V CDR1 and CDR2: MNHEY, SMNVEV (reference sequence). The CDR3 region is CASSLYPTGSYNEQFF. The CDR3 DNA follows: TGTGCCAGCAGTTTATATCCCACAGGATCCTACAATGAGCAGTTCTTC.

This clone has just one count. This chain links TRBV28 with TRBJ1-5; 8 positions match TRBD1. Per the germline V gene, CDR1 is MDHEN and CDR2 is SYDVKM. This CDR3 is built from 16 residues. The ends lost 8 bases at V and 7 bases at J; junction bases unmatched: 16. CDR3 DNA sequence: TGTGCCAGCCTCACCGACCGAGGACAGGGTGGGCAGCCCCAGCATTTT. It specifies CASLTDRGQGGQPQHF.

The chain carries TRBV19 and TRBJ2-1; TRBD2 aligns across 14 bases. This CDR3 comprises 18 residues. Trimming at V came to 6 bases and at J to 1 base, leaving 8 bases not matched to a gene. Germline V gene lookup returns CDR1 LNHDA and CDR2 SQIVND (reference sequence). CDR3 protein: CASRPGLAGVGSYNEQFF. In DNA, the CDR3 is TGTGCCAGTAGACCGGGACTAGCGGGAGTGGGATCCTACAATGAGCAGTTCTTC.

This rearrangement joins TRBV5-1 to TRBJ2-5; possibly TRBD2 for D (5 bases). The V end lost 0 bases, the J end lost 5 bases, and 11 bases lay between the germline ends. CDR3 length equals 14 residues. Germline V gene lookup returns CDR1 SGHRS and CDR2 YFSETQ. CDR3 amino acids: CASSLVEGWETQYF. The CDR3 DNA follows: TGCGCCAGCAGCTTGGTTGAGGGATGGGAGACCCAGTACTTC.

CDR3 in amino acids: CASSEEADNEQFF. In DNA, the CDR3 is TGTGCCAGCAGCGAAGAGGCAGACAATGAGCAGTTCTTC. This chain connects TRBV7-2 to TRBJ2-1; D not resolved. Germline CDR1 and CDR2: SGHTA and FQGNSA. The ends were cut back, 5 bases at V and 5 bases at J, with 10 bases in the middle. This CDR3 has 13 amino acids.